Presented here are 15 T cell receptor beta chains from one specimen sequenced in a study of CD8 T cells in ankylosing spondylitis. TCRdb reprocessed the 5' RACE reads with MiXCR, giving one entry per CDR3 protein. The profile covers about 340,000 distinct CDR3 sequences, with approximately 22% appearing a single time and under 15% taken by the ten largest. Sequencing used blood, either unsorted or a sorted T cell fraction (not recorded which). The receptor set was obtained from a male donor with ankylosing spondylitis or in good health (not recorded which).

The chain recombines TRBV29-1 with TRBJ2-5, with D perhaps being TRBD1 or TRBD2 (5 bases each). CDR3 length: 13 residues. Germline-derived CDR1 and CDR2 are SQVTM and ANQGSEA. The V end lost 0 bases, the J end lost 4 bases, and 9 bases lay between the germline ends. The CDR3 reads CSVEDEGRETQYF. For the CDR3, the DNA is TGCAGCGTTGAAGATGAGGGGAGAGAGACCCAGTACTTC.

This clonotype came up a few times. This chain uses TRBV6-5 with TRBJ2-2; D might be TRBD2 (5 bases). Per the germline V gene, CDR1 is MNHEY and CDR2 is SVGAGI. This CDR3 is built from 15 residues. V lost 1 base and J lost 3, with 9 bases in between. CDR3 loop: CASSYWSGDTGELFF. The CDR3 bases are TGTGCCAGCAGTTACTGGTCCGGGGACACCGGGGAGCTGTTTTTT.

This clonotype has at least ten counts. The CDR3 loop reads CASSWDGTLNTEAFF. CDR3 nucleotides: TGTGCCAGCAGCTGGGACGGTACCCTGAACACTGAAGCTTTCTTT. The chain uses TRBV11-1 and TRBJ1-1; the D gene is possibly TRBD1 (5 bases). Trimming left V 4 bases short and J 0 bases short, with 12 bases between. This CDR3 has 15 amino acids. CDR1 is SGHAT and CDR2 is FQDESV in the germline V gene (reference sequence).

This clonotype came up many times. The rearrangement joins TRBV12-3 or TRBV12-4 to TRBJ2-2; maybe TRBD2 (5 bases). The length of the CDR3 is 13 residues. Trimming stripped 4 bases from V and 5 bases from J, with 8 bases between. CDR3 nucleotide sequence: TGTGCCAGCAGTTCTTGGGAGACCGGGGAGCTGTTTTTT. As protein: CASSSWETGELFF.

Turning to this clonotype: One end of the junction varies from germline; a read error may be responsible. CDR3 nucleotide sequence: TGCAGCGTCGAAGGGACTACGAGCTCCTACAATGAGCAGTTCTTC. Its protein product is CSVEGTTSSYNEQFF. This chain connects TRBV29-1 to TRBJ2-1; 7 bases line up with TRBD2. From germline, CDR1 is SQVTM and CDR2 ANQGSEA. CDR3 length: 15 amino acids.

This clonotype was detected a few times. The V and J genes are TRBV7-8 and TRBJ2-1; 10 bases are a match to TRBD1. Germline V gene sequence: CDR1 SGHVS, CDR2 FQNEAQ. This CDR3 has 15 amino acids. J gave up 6 bases and V 4 bases, and 6 bases lay outside the gene matches. CDR3 loop: CASSSGTGVSNEQFF. The CDR3, as DNA: TGTGCCAGCAGCTCCGGGACAGGGGTTAGCAATGAGCAGTTCTTC.

This clonotype was counted a few times. This chain joins TRBV13 and TRBJ2-5, with a tentative D call TRBD2 (5 bases). In germline, CDR1 is PRHDT, CDR2 FYEKMQ (reference sequence). There are 14 residues in the CDR3. The V end was cut by 4 bases, the J end by 3 bases, with 12 bases between. CDR3 nucleotide sequence: TGTGCCAGCAGCTACAGATCGACTAAAGAGACCCAGTACTTC. Protein: CASSYRSTKETQYF.

The sample holds a few counts of this clonotype. The chain uses TRBV10-3 and TRBJ2-5; D is undetermined. Deletions cut 10 bases from V and 1 base from J, with 19 bases between. The CDR3 spans 15 residues. Germline CDR1 reads ENHRY; CDR2 reads SYGVKD. The CDR3 spells CATNQGLWVQETQYF. The CDR3 DNA is TGTGCCACCAACCAAGGTCTATGGGTCCAAGAGACCCAGTACTTC.

This chain uses TRBV12-3 or TRBV12-4 with TRBJ2-4; D call uncertain. V was trimmed by 7 bases and J by 9 bases, leaving 16 bases between them. The CDR3 totals 13 residues. This chain's CDR3 is CASTMKGQVIQYF. CDR3 nucleotides: TGTGCCAGCACCATGAAGGGTCAGGTCATTCAGTACTTC.

This clonotype was seen only a few times. The chain couples TRBV3-1 to TRBJ2-2; 10 bases align to TRBD1. V gave up 5 bases and J gave up 3 bases; unmatched junction bases: 6. Germline loops: CDR1 LGHDT, CDR2 YNNKEL (reference sequence). There are 16 residues in the CDR3. The CDR3 DNA is TGTGCCAGCAGCTCCCGGGACAGGGGTGACACCGGGGAGCTGTTTTTT. This gives the protein CASSSRDRGDTGELFF. The complete variable domain, with remaining parts taken from reference TRBV3-1 and TRBJ2-2, reads DTAVSQTPKYLVTQMGNDKSIKCEQNLGHDTMYWYKQDSKKFLKIMFSYNNKELIINETVPNRFSPKSPDKAHLNLHINSLELGDSAVYFCASSSRDRGDTGELFFGEGSRLTVL.

This clonotype has only a few counts. This CDR3 is CSVPGQGATSSYEQYF. The CDR3 DNA sequence: TGCAGCGTCCCCGGACAGGGGGCGACGAGCTCCTACGAGCAGTACTTC. The V call is TRBV29-1, the J call TRBJ2-7; 11 bases match TRBD1. The CDR3 has 16 amino acids. Losses at the gene ends were 6 bases for V and 0 bases for J; bases not matched to a gene: 10. Germline CDR1 SQVTM, CDR2 ANQGSEA.

This clonotype showed up just a few times. V and J are TRBV27 and TRBJ1-5, with TRBD1 matching 7 bases. V was clipped by 6 bases and J by 13 bases; unmatched bases: 15. The CDR3 runs 14 residues. Germline CDR1 reads MNHEY; CDR2 reads SMNVEV (reference sequence). CDR3 amino acids: CASSNIVGTANQHF. In nucleotides, the CDR3 is TGTGCCAGCAGCAACATTGTGGGGACAGCCAATCAGCATTTT.

The gene calls are TRBV6-5 and TRBJ2-7; 11 nucleotides line up with TRBD2. The germline V gene has CDR1 MNHEY and CDR2 SVGAGI. J lost 6 bases, V lost 2 bases, and 6 bases had no gene match. The length of the CDR3 is 15 residues. CDR3 residues: CASSYAGLAGGEQYF. In DNA, the CDR3 is TGTGCCAGCAGTTACGCTGGACTAGCGGGCGGCGAGCAGTACTTC.

The chain recombines TRBV9 with TRBJ2-2, with 7 bases aligning to TRBD2. The J segment lost 4 bases and the V segment lost 4 bases, leaving 7 bases of the junction unmatched. Per germline, CDR1 SGDLS and CDR2 YYNGEE. The length of the CDR3 is 15 residues. The chain's CDR3 is CASSRIGLGTGELFF. CDR3 sequence (DNA): TGTGCCAGCAGCCGGATAGGACTAGGCACCGGGGAGCTGTTTTTT.

CDR3 bases: TGTGCCAGCAGTCCCGGGGCTAGCGCCCTGTCCGGCGAGCAGTACTTC. Translation gives CASSPGASALSGEQYF. The chain employs TRBV11-1 and TRBJ2-7; TRBD2 is a possible D gene (6 bases). V lost 6 bases, J lost 6 bases, and 24 bases lay in between. This CDR3 region has 16 residues. Germline V gene sequence: CDR1 SGHAT, CDR2 FQDESV (reference sequence).